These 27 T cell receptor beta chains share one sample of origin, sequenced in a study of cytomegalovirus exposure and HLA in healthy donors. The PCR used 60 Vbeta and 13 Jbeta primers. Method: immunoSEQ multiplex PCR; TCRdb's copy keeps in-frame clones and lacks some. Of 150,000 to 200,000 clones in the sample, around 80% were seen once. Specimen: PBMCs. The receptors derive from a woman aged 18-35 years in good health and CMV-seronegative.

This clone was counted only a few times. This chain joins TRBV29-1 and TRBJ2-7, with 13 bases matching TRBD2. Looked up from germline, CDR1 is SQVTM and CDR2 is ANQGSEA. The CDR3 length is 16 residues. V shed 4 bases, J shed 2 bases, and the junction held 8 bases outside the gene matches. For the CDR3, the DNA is TGCAGCGTTGGGGGACTAGCGGGGAAAGTCACCTACGAGCAGTACTTC. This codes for CSVGGLAGKVTYEQYF.

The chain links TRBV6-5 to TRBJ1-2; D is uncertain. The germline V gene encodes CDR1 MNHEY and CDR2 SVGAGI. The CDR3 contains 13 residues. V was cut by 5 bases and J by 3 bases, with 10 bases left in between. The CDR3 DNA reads TGTGCCAGCAGTCCCGACGGAGACTATGGCTACACCTTC. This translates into CASSPDGDYGYTF.

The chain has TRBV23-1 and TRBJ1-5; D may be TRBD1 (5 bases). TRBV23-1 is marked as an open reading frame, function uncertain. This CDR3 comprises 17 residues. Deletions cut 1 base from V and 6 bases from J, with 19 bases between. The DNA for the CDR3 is TGCGCCAGCAGTCAATGGGAGGAGGGGCGAACGACTCAGCCCCAGCATTTT. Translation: CASSQWEEGRTTQPQHF.

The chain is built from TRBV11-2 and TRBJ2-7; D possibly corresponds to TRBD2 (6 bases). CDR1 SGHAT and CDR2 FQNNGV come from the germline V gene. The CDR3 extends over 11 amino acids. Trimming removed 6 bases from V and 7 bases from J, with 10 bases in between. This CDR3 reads CASRGRREQYF. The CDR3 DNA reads TGTGCCAGCAGGGGGAGGCGGGAGCAGTACTTC.

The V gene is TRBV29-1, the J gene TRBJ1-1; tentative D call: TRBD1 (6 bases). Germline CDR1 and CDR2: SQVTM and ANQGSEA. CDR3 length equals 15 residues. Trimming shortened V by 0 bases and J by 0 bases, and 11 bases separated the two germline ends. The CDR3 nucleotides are TGCAGCGTTGAAGATGGGACACAACTGAACACTGAAGCTTTCTTT. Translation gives CSVEDGTQLNTEAFF. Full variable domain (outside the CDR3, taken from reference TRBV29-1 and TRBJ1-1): SAVISQKPSRDICQRGTSLTIQCQVDSQVTMMFWYRQQPGQSLTLIATANQGSEATYESGFVIDKFPISRPNLTFSTLTVSNMSPEDSSIYLCSVEDGTQLNTEAFFGQGTRLTVV.

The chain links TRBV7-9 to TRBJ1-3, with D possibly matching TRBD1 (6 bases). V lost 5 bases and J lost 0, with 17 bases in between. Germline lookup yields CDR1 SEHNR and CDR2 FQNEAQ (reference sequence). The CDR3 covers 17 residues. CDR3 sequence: CASSLTGGQRSGNTIYF. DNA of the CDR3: TGTGCCAGCAGCCTTACGGGGGGGCAACGCTCTGGAAACACCATATATTTT. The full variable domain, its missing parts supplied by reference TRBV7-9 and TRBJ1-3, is DTGVSQNPRHKITKRGQNVTFRCDPISEHNRLYWYRQTLGQGPEFLTYFQNEAQLEKSRLLSDRFSAERPKGSFSTLEIQRTEQGDSAMYLCASSLTGGQRSGNTIYFGEGSWLTVV.

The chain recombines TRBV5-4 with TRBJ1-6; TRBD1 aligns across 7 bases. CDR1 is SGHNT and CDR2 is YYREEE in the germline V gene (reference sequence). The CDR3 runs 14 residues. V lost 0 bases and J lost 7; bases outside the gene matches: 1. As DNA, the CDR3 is TGTGCCAGCAGCTTGGCACAGGGGAATTCACCCCTCCACTTT. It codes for CASSLAQGNSPLHF.

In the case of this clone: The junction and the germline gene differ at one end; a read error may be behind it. The CDR3 sequence: CASSERDNEKLFF. DNA of the CDR3: TGTGCCAGCAGTGAGAGAGACAATGAAAAGCTGTTTTTT. The rearrangement uses TRBV6-1 and TRBJ1-4; unclear D gene. Germline values: CDR1 MNHNS, CDR2 SASEGT. CDR3 length: 13 amino acids.

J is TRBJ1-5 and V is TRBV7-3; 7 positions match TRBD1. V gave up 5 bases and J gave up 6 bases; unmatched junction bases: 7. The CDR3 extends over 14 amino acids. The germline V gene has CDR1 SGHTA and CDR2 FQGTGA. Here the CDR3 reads CASSPGQVGQPQHF. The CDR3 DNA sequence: TGTGCCAGCAGCCCCGGACAGGTCGGTCAGCCCCAGCATTTT.

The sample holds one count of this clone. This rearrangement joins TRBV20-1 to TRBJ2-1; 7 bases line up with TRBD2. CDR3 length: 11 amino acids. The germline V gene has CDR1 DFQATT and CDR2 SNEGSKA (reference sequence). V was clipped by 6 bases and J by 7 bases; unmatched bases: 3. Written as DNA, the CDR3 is TGCAGTGCCCGGACTAGAAATGAGCAGTTCTTC. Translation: CSARTRNEQFF.

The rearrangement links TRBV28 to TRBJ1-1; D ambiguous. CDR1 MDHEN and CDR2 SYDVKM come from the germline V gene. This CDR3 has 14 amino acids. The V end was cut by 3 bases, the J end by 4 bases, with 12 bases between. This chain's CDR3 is CASSFYTGSTEAFF. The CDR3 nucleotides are TGTGCCAGCAGTTTTTATACGGGAAGCACTGAAGCTTTCTTT.

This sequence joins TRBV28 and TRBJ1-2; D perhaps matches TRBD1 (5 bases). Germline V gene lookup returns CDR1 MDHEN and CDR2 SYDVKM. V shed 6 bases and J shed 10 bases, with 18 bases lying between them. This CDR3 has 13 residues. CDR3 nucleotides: TGTGCCAGCAGGTCGACACAGGACGTTGACTACACCTTC. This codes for CASRSTQDVDYTF.

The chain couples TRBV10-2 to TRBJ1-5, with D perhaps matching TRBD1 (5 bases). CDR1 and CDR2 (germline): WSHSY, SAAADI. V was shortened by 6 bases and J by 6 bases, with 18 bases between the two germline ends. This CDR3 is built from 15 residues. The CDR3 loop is CASSEGRVRTQPQHF. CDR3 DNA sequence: TGCGCCAGCAGCGAGGGCAGGGTGAGGACTCAGCCCCAGCATTTT.

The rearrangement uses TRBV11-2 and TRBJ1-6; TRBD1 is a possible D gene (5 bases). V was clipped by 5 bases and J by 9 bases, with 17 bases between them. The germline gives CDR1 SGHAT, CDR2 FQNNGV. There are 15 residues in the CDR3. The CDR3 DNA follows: TGTGCCAGCAGCCCTGCCCTGCGGGGGAGTTCACCCCTCCACTTT. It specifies CASSPALRGSSPLHF.

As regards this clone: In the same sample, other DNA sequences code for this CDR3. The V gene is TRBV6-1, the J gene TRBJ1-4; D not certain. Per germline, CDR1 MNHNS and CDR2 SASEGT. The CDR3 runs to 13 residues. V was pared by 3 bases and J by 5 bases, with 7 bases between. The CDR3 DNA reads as TGTGCCAGCAGTGAGAGGGAGAATGAAAAACTGTTTTTT. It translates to CASSERENEKLFF.

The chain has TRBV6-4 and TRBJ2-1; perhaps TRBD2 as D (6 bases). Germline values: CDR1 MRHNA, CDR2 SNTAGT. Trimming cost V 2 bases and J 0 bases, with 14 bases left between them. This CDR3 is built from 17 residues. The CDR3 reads CASSDVQRASSYNEQFF. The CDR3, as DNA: TGTGCCAGCAGTGACGTTCAGCGGGCGAGCTCCTACAATGAGCAGTTCTTC.

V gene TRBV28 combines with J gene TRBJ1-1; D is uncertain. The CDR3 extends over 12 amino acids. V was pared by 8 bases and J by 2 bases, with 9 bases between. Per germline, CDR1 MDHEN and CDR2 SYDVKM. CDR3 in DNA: TGTGCCAGCCTTCGGAGAAACACTGAAGCTTTCTTT. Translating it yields CASLRRNTEAFF.

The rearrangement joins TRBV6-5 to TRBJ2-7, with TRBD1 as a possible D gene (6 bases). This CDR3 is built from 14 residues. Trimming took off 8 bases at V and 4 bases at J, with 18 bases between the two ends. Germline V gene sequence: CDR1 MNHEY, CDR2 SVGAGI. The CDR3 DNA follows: TGTGCCAGCGGGTCTCCCACTACAGGGTACGAGCAGTACTTC. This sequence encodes CASGSPTTGYEQYF.

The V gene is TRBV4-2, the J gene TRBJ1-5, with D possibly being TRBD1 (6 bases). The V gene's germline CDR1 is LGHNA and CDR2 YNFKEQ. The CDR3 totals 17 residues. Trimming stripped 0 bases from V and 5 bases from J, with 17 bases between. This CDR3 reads CASSQDTGTTNYQPQHF. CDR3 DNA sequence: TGTGCCAGCAGCCAAGATACGGGGACAACCAACTATCAGCCCCAGCATTTT.

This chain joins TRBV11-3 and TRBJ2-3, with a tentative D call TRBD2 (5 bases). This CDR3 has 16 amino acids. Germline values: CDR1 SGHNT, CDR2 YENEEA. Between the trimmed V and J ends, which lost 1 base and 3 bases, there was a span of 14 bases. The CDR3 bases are TGTGCCAGCAGCTTAGTTCGGGGTTTGATGACAGATACGCAGTATTTT. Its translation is CASSLVRGLMTDTQYF.

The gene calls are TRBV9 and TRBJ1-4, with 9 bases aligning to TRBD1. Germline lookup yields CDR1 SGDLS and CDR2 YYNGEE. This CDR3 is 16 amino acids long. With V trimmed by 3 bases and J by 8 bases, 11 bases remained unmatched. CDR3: CASSAEQGARSEKLFF. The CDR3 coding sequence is TGTGCCAGCAGCGCCGAACAGGGGGCGCGGTCAGAAAAACTGTTTTTT.

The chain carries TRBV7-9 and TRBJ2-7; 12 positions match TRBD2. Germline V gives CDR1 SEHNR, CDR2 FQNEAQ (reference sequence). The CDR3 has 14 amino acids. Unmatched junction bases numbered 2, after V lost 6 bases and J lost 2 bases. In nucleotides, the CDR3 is TGTGCCAGCAGTTCTAGCGGGGGGGCCTACGAGCAGTACTTC. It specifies CASSSSGGAYEQYF.

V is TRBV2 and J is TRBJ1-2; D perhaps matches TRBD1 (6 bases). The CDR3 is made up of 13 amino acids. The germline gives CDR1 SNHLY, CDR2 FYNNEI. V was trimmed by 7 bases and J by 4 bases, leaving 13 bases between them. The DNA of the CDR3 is TGTGCCAGCAATCCTACAGGGTCCTATGGCTACACCTTC. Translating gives CASNPTGSYGYTF.

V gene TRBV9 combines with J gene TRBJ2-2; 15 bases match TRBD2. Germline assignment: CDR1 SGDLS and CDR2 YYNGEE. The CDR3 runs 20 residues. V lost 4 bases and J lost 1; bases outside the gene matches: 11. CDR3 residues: CASSPRTSGGADKNTGELFF. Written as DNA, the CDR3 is TGTGCCAGCAGCCCCCGGACTAGCGGGGGGGCCGATAAGAACACCGGGGAGCTGTTTTTT.

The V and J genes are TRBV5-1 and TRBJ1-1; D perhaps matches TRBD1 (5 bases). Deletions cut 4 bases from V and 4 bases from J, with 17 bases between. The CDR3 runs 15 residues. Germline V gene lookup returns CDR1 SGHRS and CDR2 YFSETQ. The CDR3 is CASSVSGQWSTEAFF. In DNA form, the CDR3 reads TGCGCCAGCAGCGTTTCAGGGCAGTGGAGCACTGAAGCTTTCTTT.

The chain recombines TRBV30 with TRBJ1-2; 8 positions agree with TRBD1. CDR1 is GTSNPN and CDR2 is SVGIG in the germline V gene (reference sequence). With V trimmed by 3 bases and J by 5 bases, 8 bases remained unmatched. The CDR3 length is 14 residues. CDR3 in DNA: TGTGCCTGGAGGGGGATAACAGGGGGGTATGGCTACACCTTC. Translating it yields CAWRGITGGYGYTF.

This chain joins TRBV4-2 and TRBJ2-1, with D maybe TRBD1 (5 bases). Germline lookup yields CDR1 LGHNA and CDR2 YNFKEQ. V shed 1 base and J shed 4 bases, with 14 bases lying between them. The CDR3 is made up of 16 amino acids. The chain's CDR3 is CASSQARGQLYNEQFF. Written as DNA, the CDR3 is TGTGCCAGCAGCCAAGCTAGGGGTCAGCTATACAATGAGCAGTTCTTC.